These T cell receptor beta chains were read from a single sample in a study of blood T cell repertoires in COVID-19. Assay: immunoSEQ multiplex PCR; the TCRdb copy retains only in-frame clones and omits some. The sample includes around 180,000 clones, about 85% of them seen just once. The specimen sequenced was peripheral blood. These receptors were collected from a woman at least 80 years old with acute or convalescent COVID-19. Both conserved end residues are part of each CDR3. Each record gives: CDR3 DNA, CDR3 protein, CDR3 length, D gene, V gene, J gene. A D gene is named only where the DNA matches it firmly.

DNA: TGTGCCAGCTCACCAAATACCCCCGGGGGGACAGATACGCAGTATTTT
CDR3: CASSPNTPGGTDTQYF
length: 16
D: TRBD2
V: TRBV18
J: TRBJ2-3

DNA: TGTGCCAGTAGTACCAGGGGGCAGGCGGCGCCCCAGCATTTT
CDR3: CASSTRGQAAPQHF
length: 14
D: TRBD1
V: TRBV19
J: TRBJ1-5

DNA: TGTGCCAGCAGCGCGTCGAAGTGGCGGGAGGGCCACGGGGAGCTGTTTTTT
CDR3: CASSASKWREGHGELFF
length: 17
D: TRBD2
V: TRBV9
J: TRBJ2-2

DNA: TGTGCCAGCAGCGGCGACAGGGGAGACACTGAAGCTTTCTTT
CDR3: CASSGDRGDTEAFF
length: 14
D: -
V: TRBV21-1
J: TRBJ1-1

DNA: TGTGCCAGCAGCATCGGGGGGTCTAATGAAAAACTGTTTTTT
CDR3: CASSIGGSNEKLFF
length: 14
D: -
V: TRBV9
J: TRBJ1-4

DNA: TGTGCCATCAGTGGACTAGCGGATACGCAGTATTTT
CDR3: CAISGLADTQYF
length: 12
D: TRBD2
V: TRBV10-3
J: TRBJ2-3

DNA: TGTGCCAGCAGCCAAGATGACTCCGCCGGGGAGCTGTTTTTT
CDR3: CASSQDDSAGELFF
length: 14
D: -
V: TRBV3-1/TRBV3-2
J: TRBJ2-2

DNA: TGTGCCAGTAGTCACCGGGGGGCGTCGGTTAATGAAAAACTGTTTTTT
CDR3: CASSHRGASVNEKLFF
length: 16
D: -
V: TRBV19
J: TRBJ1-4

DNA: TGCGCCAGCAGCCAAGAGGGGGGAAGGGGCAATCAGCCCCAGCATTTT
CDR3: CASSQEGGRGNQPQHF
length: 16
D: -
V: TRBV4-1
J: TRBJ1-5

DNA: TGTGCCAGCAGCCAAGATCGGCGGGGGCGGGAGACCCAGTACTTC
CDR3: CASSQDRRGRETQYF
length: 15
D: -
V: TRBV3-1/TRBV3-2
J: TRBJ2-5

DNA: TGTGCCAGCAGCTTAGCAGGGGAAGCTTATGGCTACACCTTC
CDR3: CASSLAGEAYGYTF
length: 14
D: -
V: TRBV7-8
J: TRBJ1-2

DNA: TGTGCCAGCACTCTAAGGCAGGGGGCAAATGAGCAGTTCTTC
CDR3: CASTLRQGANEQFF
length: 14
D: TRBD1
V: TRBV6-5
J: TRBJ2-1

DNA: TGTGCCAGCCGCCCGGGAGGGCTCACAGATACGCAGTATTTT
CDR3: CASRPGGLTDTQYF
length: 14
D: TRBD2
V: TRBV25-1
J: TRBJ2-3

DNA: TGCAGCGCGGTGGACAGGGGTACTGAAGCTTTCTTT
CDR3: CSAVDRGTEAFF
length: 12
D: TRBD1
V: TRBV29-1
J: TRBJ1-1

DNA: TGTGCCATCAGTGGTGGAGGGACCTATAGATATGGCTACACCTTC
CDR3: CAISGGGTYRYGYTF
length: 15
D: -
V: TRBV10-3
J: TRBJ1-2

DNA: TGTGCCAGTAGTATGGGGAGGGCAGAGACCCAGTACTTC
CDR3: CASSMGRAETQYF
length: 13
D: TRBD2
V: TRBV19
J: TRBJ2-5